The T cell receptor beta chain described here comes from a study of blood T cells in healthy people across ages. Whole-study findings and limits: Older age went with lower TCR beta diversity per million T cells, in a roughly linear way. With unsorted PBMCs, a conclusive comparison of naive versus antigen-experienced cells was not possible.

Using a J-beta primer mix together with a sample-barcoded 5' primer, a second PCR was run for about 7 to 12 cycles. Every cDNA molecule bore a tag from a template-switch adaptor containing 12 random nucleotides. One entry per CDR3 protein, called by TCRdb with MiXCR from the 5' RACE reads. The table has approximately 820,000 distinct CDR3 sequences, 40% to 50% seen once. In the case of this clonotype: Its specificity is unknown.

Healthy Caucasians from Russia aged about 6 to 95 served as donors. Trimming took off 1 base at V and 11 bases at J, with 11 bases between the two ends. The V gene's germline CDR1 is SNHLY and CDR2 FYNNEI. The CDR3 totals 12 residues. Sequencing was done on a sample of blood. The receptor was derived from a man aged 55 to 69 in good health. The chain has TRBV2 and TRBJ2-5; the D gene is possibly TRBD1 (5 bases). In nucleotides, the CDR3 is TGTGCCAGCAGTGAAGATAGGGGTGAGCAGTACTTC. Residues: CASSEDRGEQYF.